This T cell receptor (beta chain) was identified during a study of response to subunit inactivated influenza vaccine. Study results and caveats: Few additional T cells are recruited per seasonal influenza vaccination, authors suggested.

The length of the CDR3 is 18 residues. Germline CDR1 reads SGHAT; CDR2 reads FQDESV (reference sequence). V lost 3 bases to trimming and J lost 0 bases; unmatched junction nucleotides: 9. Ten or more counts support this clonotype. Antigen: not known. TCRdb called the RT-PCR reads again in MiXCR, with one record for every CDR3 protein. The sample consists of 200,000 to 250,000 distinct CDR3 sequences, more than 10% of them appearing once. This specimen consisted of non-naive T cells sorted from PBMCs, obtained around 15 days before vaccination. This sequence was found in a man in his fifties who received an inactivated influenza vaccine. The rearrangement links TRBV11-1 to TRBJ2-4, with 9 bases identical to TRBD2. CDR3 loop: CASSFGLAGKAAKNIQYF. In DNA form, the CDR3 reads TGTGCCAGCAGCTTCGGCCTAGCGGGAAAGGCAGCCAAAAACATTCAGTACTTC.